A single T cell receptor (beta chain) is shown here with its context. The antigen is undetermined. TCRdb's table, derived via immunoSEQ multiplex PCR, lists solely in-frame clones and lacks some. The sample lists under 2,500,000 clones; nearly 97% were seen once. The sample is drawn from a study of shared clonotypes between healthy human individuals. The study, taken as a whole, reports: Compared with memory subsets, naive subsets generally had larger estimated richness.

Germline V CDR1 and CDR2: SGHTA, FQGNSA. The CDR3 length is 15 residues. V lost 4 bases to trimming and J lost 7 bases; unmatched junction nucleotides: 5. What was sequenced was naive CD4+ T cells sorted from blood. Described subset: CD45RA+ positively selected. The sequence was obtained from a young man in good health. The chain carries TRBV7-2 and TRBJ1-4, with 11 bases fitting TRBD1. The CDR3 coding sequence is TGTGCCAGCAGCTCGTGGACAGGGGGCACTGAAAAACTGTTTTTT. Protein product: CASSSWTGGTEKLFF.